This T cell receptor (beta chain) was observed in a study of vaccination and CD4 T cells after COVID-19. Study background: Overlapping spike peptides of SARS-CoV-2, HCoV-NL63, HCoV-OC43 and HCoV-229E were used, and cells were stimulated with them.

Cultured CD4+ T cells had their DNA profiled by the Oncomine TCR Beta short-read assay. Each CDR3 protein is one row after TCRdb ran MiXCR on the PCR reads. The sample lists 5,500 to 7,500 distinct CDR3 sequences; 52% were seen once. Germline values: CDR1 LNHDA, CDR2 SQIVND (reference sequence). CDR3 size: 12 residues. Treatment given: 10-day PBMC culture with coronavirus spike peptide pools or control peptides (ViraFEST assay). During the years 2011-2018, before the COVID-19 pandemic, the unexposed donor's CD4+ T cells were collected. In regard to this clonotype: The antigen is unknown.

Material: CD4+ T cells from blood, cultured in vitro. V is TRBV19 and J is TRBJ2-2, with TRBD1 identical over 8 bases. The TCR was taken from a human donor in good health. The CDR3 reads CAIQGDTGELFF. The CDR3 nucleotides read TGTGCTATACAGGGGGACACCGGGGAGCTGTTTTTT.